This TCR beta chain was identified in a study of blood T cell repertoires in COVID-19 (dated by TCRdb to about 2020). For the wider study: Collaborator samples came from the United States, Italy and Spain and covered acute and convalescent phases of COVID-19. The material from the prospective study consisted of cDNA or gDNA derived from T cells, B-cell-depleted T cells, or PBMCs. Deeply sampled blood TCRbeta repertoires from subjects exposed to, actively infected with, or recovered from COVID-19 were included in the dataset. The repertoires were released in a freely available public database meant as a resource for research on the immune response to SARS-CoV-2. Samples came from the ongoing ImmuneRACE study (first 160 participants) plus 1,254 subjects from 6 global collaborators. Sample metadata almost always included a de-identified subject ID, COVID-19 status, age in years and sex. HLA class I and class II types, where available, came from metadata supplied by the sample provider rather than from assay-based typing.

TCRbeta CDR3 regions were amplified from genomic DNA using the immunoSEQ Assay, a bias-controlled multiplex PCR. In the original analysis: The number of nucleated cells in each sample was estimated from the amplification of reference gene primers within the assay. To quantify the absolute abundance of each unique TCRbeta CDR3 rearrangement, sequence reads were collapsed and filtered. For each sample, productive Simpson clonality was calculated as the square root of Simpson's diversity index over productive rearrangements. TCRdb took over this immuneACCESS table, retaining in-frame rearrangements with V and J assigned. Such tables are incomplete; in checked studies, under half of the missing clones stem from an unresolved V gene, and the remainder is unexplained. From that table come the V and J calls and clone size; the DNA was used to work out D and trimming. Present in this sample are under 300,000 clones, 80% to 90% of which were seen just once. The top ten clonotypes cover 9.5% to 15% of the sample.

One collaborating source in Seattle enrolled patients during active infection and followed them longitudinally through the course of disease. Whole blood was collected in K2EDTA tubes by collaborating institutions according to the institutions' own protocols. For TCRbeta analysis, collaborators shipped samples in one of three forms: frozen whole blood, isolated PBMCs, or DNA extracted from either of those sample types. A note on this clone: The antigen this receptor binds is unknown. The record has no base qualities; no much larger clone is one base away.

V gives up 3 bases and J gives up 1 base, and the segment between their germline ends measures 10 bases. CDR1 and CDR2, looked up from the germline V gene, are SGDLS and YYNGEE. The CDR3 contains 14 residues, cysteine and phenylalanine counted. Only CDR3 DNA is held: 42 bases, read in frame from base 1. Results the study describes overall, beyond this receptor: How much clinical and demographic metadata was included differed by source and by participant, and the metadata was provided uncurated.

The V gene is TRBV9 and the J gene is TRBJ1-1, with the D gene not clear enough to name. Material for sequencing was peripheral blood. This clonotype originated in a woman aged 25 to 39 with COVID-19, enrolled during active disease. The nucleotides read TGTGCCAGCAGCGGAGGATTGACGAACACTGAAGCTTTCTTT. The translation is CASSGGLTNTEAFF.